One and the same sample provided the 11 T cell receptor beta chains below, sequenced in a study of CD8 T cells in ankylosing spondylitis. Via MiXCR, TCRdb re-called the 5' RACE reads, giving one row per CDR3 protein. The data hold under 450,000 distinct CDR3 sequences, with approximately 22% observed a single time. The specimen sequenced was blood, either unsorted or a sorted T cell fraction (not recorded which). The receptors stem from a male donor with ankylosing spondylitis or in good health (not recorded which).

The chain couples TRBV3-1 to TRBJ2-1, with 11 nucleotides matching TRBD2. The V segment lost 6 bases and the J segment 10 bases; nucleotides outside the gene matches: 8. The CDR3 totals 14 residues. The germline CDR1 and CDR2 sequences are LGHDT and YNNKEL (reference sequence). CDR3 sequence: CASSPSGTSGEQFF. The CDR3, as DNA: TGTGCCAGCAGTCCCTCCGGGACTAGCGGCGAGCAGTTCTTC.

CDR3 in amino acids: CASSSTRVLAGETEQYF. In DNA form, the CDR3 reads TGTGCCAGCAGCTCAACCCGAGTCTTAGCGGGGGAGACCGAGCAGTACTTC. The chain uses TRBV7-9 and TRBJ2-7; 9 bases map to TRBD2. The CDR3 has 17 residues. CDR1 is SEHNR, CDR2 FQNEAQ, per germline (reference sequence). Trimming cost V 4 bases and J 6 bases; bases outside gene matches: 16.

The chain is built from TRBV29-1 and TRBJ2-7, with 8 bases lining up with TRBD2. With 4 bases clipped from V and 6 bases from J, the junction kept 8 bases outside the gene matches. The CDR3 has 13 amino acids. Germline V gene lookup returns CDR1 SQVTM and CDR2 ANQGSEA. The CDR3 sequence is CSVAPGLVGEQYF. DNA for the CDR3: TGCAGCGTTGCACCGGGACTAGTGGGCGAGCAGTACTTC.

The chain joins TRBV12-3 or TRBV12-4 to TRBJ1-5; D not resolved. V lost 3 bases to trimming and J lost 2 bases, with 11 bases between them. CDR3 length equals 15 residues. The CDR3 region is CASSFLTSGNQPQHF. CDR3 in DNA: TGTGCCAGCAGTTTTCTCACCAGCGGCAATCAGCCCCAGCATTTT.

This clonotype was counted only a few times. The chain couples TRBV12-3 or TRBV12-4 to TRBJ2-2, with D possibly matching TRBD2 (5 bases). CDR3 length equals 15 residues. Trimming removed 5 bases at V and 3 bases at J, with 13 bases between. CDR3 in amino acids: CASSRTGIHTGELFF. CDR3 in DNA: TGTGCCAGCAGTCGAACCGGGATACACACCGGGGAGCTGTTTTTT.

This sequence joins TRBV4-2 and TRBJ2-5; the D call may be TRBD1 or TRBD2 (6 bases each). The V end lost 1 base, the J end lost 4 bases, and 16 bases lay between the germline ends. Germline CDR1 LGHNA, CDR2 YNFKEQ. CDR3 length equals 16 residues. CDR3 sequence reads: CASSQGWGAMGETQYF. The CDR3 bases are TGTGCCAGCAGCCAAGGTTGGGGGGCCATGGGAGAGACCCAGTACTTC.

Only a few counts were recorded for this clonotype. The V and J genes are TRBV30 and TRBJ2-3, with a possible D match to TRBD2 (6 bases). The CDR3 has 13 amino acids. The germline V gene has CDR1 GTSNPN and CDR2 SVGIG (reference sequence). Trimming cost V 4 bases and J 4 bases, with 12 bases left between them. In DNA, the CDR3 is TGTGCCTGGACGAACTCGGGGGCAGATACGCAGTATTTT. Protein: CAWTNSGADTQYF.

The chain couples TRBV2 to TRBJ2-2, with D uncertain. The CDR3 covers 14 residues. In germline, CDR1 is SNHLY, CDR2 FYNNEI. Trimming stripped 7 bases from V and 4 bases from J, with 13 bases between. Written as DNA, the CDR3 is TGTGCCAGCACCGTGGGGATGGGCACCGGGGAGCTGTTTTTT. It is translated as CASTVGMGTGELFF.

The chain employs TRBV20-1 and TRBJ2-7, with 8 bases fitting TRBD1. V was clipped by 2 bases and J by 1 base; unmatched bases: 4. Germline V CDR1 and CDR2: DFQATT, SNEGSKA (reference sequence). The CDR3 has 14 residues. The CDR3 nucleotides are TGCAGTGCTAGACCGGACAGGGAATCCTACGAGCAGTACTTC. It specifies CSARPDRESYEQYF.

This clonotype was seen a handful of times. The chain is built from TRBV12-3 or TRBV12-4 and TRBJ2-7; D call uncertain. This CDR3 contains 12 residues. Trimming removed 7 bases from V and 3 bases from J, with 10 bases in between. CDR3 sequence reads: CASTYSNYEQYF. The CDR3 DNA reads TGTGCCAGCACTTATTCAAACTACGAGCAGTACTTC.

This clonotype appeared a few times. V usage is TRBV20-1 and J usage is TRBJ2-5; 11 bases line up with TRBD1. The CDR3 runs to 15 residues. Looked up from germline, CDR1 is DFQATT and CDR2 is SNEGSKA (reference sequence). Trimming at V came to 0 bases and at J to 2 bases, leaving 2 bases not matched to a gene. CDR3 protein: CSARDWDRGQETQYF. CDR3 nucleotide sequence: TGCAGTGCTAGAGATTGGGACAGGGGGCAAGAGACCCAGTACTTC.